One and the same sample provided the 13 T cell receptor beta chains below, sequenced in a study of patients and donors after allogeneic stem cell transplantation. A single record per CDR3 protein comes from TCRdb applying MiXCR to the RT-PCR reads. Here the sample spans 800,000 to 1,000,000 distinct CDR3 sequences, about 20% being singletons. The sequenced material came from blood, either unsorted or a sorted T cell fraction (not recorded which). These receptors were collected from a human donor who was either an allogeneic HSCT recipient or a stem cell or donor lymphocyte infusion donor (not recorded which). It is not recorded whose cells these are; they may come from a transplant donor.

This clonotype occurred many times. The chain uses TRBV5-1 and TRBJ2-1; the D gene is possibly TRBD1 (6 bases). Germline CDR1 SGHRS, CDR2 YFSETQ. V was pared by 2 bases and J by 1 base, with 10 bases between. The CDR3 has 15 amino acids. Here the CDR3 DNA reads TGCGCCAGCAGCTTACAGGGAGCGTCCTACAATGAGCAGTTCTTC. Residues: CASSLQGASYNEQFF.

This clonotype was recorded many times. The chain recombines TRBV10-3 with TRBJ1-6, with D tentatively TRBD1 (5 bases). There are 14 residues in the CDR3. Germline CDR1 and CDR2: ENHRY and SYGVKD. V was pared by 3 bases and J by 11 bases, with 14 bases between. The CDR3 sequence: CAISEHSTDAPLHF. As DNA, the CDR3 is TGTGCCATCAGTGAACATTCGACAGATGCACCCCTCCACTTT.

This clonotype was counted between two and nine times. The chain is built from TRBV3-1 and TRBJ2-2; D possibly corresponds to TRBD2 (5 bases). There are 15 residues in the CDR3. Germline CDR1 LGHDT, CDR2 YNNKEL (reference sequence). The V end was cut by 4 bases, the J end by 1 base, with 10 bases between. The CDR3 reads CASSPTRGNTGELFF. The CDR3 DNA reads as TGTGCCAGCAGCCCGACCCGGGGGAACACCGGGGAGCTGTTTTTT.

This clonotype has a handful of counts. The V and J genes are TRBV29-1 and TRBJ2-7; 7 nucleotides agree with TRBD1. With V trimmed by 7 bases and J by 2 bases, 8 bases remained unmatched. The CDR3 sequence is 13 residues long. Germline V gene sequence: CDR1 SQVTM, CDR2 ANQGSEA. CDR3 nucleotides: TGCAGCGGGGCGACAGGGCCGGCCTACGAGCAGTACTTC. It yields the protein CSGATGPAYEQYF.

The genes are TRBV9 and TRBJ1-6; 7 positions agree with TRBD1. CDR3 length equals 15 residues. With 5 bases clipped from V and 7 bases from J, the junction kept 9 bases outside the gene matches. Germline V gene sequence: CDR1 SGDLS, CDR2 YYNGEE. The CDR3 DNA follows: TGTGCCAGCAGTCTCCGGACAGGCCAGAATTCACCCCTCCACTTT. Its protein is CASSLRTGQNSPLHF.

The V gene is TRBV7-2, the J gene TRBJ2-4, with D uncertain. CDR1 is SGHTA, CDR2 FQGNSA, per germline. There are 16 residues in the CDR3. The V and J ends lost 0 bases and 2 bases respectively, with 11 bases between them. The CDR3 here is CASSLALARTKNIQYF. As DNA, the CDR3 is TGTGCCAGCAGCTTAGCGCTGGCGAGGACCAAAAACATTCAGTACTTC.

The chain is built from TRBV7-8 and TRBJ2-5; maybe TRBD2 (6 bases). CDR1 is SGHVS and CDR2 is FQNEAQ in the germline V gene. V lost 4 bases, J lost 5 bases, and 17 bases lay in between. The length of the CDR3 is 15 residues. CDR3 sequence reads: CASSSLPMAGETQYF. CDR3 DNA: TGTGCCAGCAGCTCCCTCCCAATGGCGGGGGAGACCCAGTACTTC.

This clonotype was detected ten times or more. The V call is TRBV6-5, the J call TRBJ1-1; the D gene is possibly TRBD1 (5 bases). In germline, CDR1 is MNHEY, CDR2 SVGAGI. The CDR3 contains 14 residues. Deletions cut 0 bases from V and 1 base from J, with 6 bases between. DNA for the CDR3: TGTGCCAGCAGTTACTCGGGGACGAACACTGAAGCTTTCTTT. As protein: CASSYSGTNTEAFF.

In its sample, this clonotype was seen a few times. V gene TRBV6-1 combines with J gene TRBJ1-1, with D hard to call. CDR1 is MNHNS, CDR2 SASEGT, per germline. This CDR3 is 13 amino acids long. Trimming left V 6 bases short and J 5 bases short, with 13 bases between. CDR3 nucleotides: TGTGCCAGCAGGGCGGGGTGGGAAACTGAAGCTTTCTTT. It yields the protein CASRAGWETEAFF.

The chain carries TRBV4-1 and TRBJ1-1; D unclear. Germline assignment: CDR1 MGHRA and CDR2 YSYEKL. Trimming removed 1 base at V and 6 bases at J, with 9 bases between. The CDR3 covers 13 residues. The CDR3 sequence is CASSQVSGPEAFF. Here the CDR3 DNA reads TGCGCCAGCAGCCAAGTCTCAGGTCCTGAAGCTTTCTTT.

This clonotype came up a few times. The rearrangement links TRBV12-3 or TRBV12-4 to TRBJ1-2; D remains ambiguous. CDR3 size: 14 residues. Between the trimmed V and J ends, which lost 3 bases and 4 bases, there was a span of 12 bases. The CDR3 is CASSFPGGLYGYTF. CDR3 bases: TGTGCCAGCAGTTTTCCAGGAGGCCTCTATGGCTACACCTTC.

This clonotype has just a few counts. This chain links TRBV9 with TRBJ2-2; no clear D. Germline-derived CDR1 and CDR2 are SGDLS and YYNGEE. V was pared by 0 bases and J by 3 bases, with 15 bases between. The CDR3 is made up of 17 amino acids. The CDR3 DNA reads TGTGCCAGCAGCGTAGGACGCGCCCTTGGGGACACCGGGGAGCTGTTTTTT. As protein: CASSVGRALGDTGELFF.

This clonotype was seen a handful of times. The rearrangement joins TRBV5-1 to TRBJ1-1; D is ambiguous. V lost 0 bases and J lost 0, with 9 bases in between. This CDR3 is 15 amino acids long. The germline V gene encodes CDR1 SGHRS and CDR2 YFSETQ. The CDR3 nucleotides are TGCGCCAGCAGCTTGGTGCCGCAACTGAACACTGAAGCTTTCTTT. As protein: CASSLVPQLNTEAFF.